The T cell receptor delta chain described here comes from a study of γδ T cells in repeated Plasmodium falciparum infection. The overall study: Donors were malaria-exposed Malian children or age- and gender-matched Australian children.

Gammadelta T cells were flow-sorted from PBMC into Vgamma9/Vdelta2+ and Vdelta2-negative populations for bulk analysis. CDR1 is GEAIGNYY and CDR2 is EKD in the germline V gene. The CDR3 spans 20 residues. The trim removed 4 bases at V and 0 bases at J, leaving 21 bases unmatched. TCRdb ran CATT on the multiplex PCR reads. The table has under 65,000 delta-chain clones, around 1.5% seen once. Turning to this clone: A far larger clone is only one base removed, so a read error is likely. Within the sample, other DNA sequences also encode this same CDR3.

The TCR comes from a pool of human donors (malaria-infected and uninfected, not separated). Sequencing was carried out using gamma-delta T cells from blood. The V gene is TRDV2, the J gene TRDJ1; 8 nucleotides align to TRDD3. Here the J gene came from matching the DNA to germline, since TCRdb omits it. CDR3 region: CACELSPTPYWGSYTDKLIF. For the CDR3, the DNA is TGTGCCTGTGAGTTGAGTCCTACCCCGTACTGGGGGTCGTACACCGATAAACTCATCTTT.